At least ten counts were recorded for the clone carrying this T cell receptor beta chain. Antigen unknown. A read error may account for a junction end that differs from germline. The observed sequence ends 3 residues before the CDR3 terminus, with the missing tail filled in from the germline J gene. Data came from immunoSEQ multiplex PCR; TCRdb stores just in-frame clones and leaves some out. The sample presents some 80,000 clones, none singletons. This record comes from a study of T cell clonality in common variable immunodeficiency. Overall study findings and caveats: CVID subjects showed higher TCRbeta clonality than healthy controls.

Each donor provided about 4.5 to 8.5 ml of heparinized whole blood. The CDR3 has 14 amino acids. CDR1 is LGHNA and CDR2 is YNFKEQ in the germline V gene. This receptor was obtained from a person between 18 and 75 years old in good health. The chain employs TRBV4-2 and TRBJ2-2; unclear D gene. The specimen was peripheral blood mononuclear cells. The CDR3: CASSQEGNTGELFF. Incomplete CDR3 DNA: TGCGCCAGCAGCCAAGAAGGGAACACCGGGGAG.